This record looks at one T cell receptor beta chain sequence and its context. TCRdb re-called the 5' RACE reads, yielding one record per CDR3 amino acid sequence without DNA. This table lists 420,000 or so distinct CDR3 sequences. This sample was taken from a study of monozygotic twins with inflammatory bowel disease. CDR3 length: 12 amino acids. Per the germline V gene, CDR1 is SGHTA and CDR2 is FQGNSA. Sequenced sample: blood. The V call is TRBV7-2, the J call TRBJ2-5. This clonotype was sampled from a human donor with ulcerative colitis or Crohn's disease, or a healthy co-twin of an affected twin (not recorded which). The CDR3 sequence: CASTNGLETQYF. Full variable domain (missing parts from reference TRBV7-2 and TRBJ2-5): GAGVSQSPSNKVTEKGKDVELRCDPISGHTALYWYRQSLGQGLEFLIYFQGNSAPDKSGLPSDRFSAERTGGSVSTLTIQRTQQEDSAVYLCASTNGLETQYFGPGTRLLVL.